These 25 T cell receptor beta chains originate from one sample sequenced in a study of response to subunit inactivated influenza vaccine. TCRdb passed the RT-PCR reads through MiXCR, listing each CDR3 protein once. Here the sample spans approximately 530,000 distinct CDR3 sequences, around 13% being singletons. This sample comprised PBMCs from blood, obtained more than 35 days after vaccination. The receptors were sampled from a man aged 45-60 years who received an inactivated influenza vaccine.

This clonotype showed up many times. This CDR3 is CASRRDRGRYEQYF. In DNA form, the CDR3 reads TGTGCCAGCAGGCGGGACAGGGGGCGCTACGAGCAGTACTTC. V usage is TRBV7-2 and J usage is TRBJ2-7; TRBD1 matches at 12 bases. The germline V gene encodes CDR1 SGHTA and CDR2 FQGNSA. V gave up 6 bases and J gave up 3 bases; unmatched junction bases: 3. This CDR3 contains 14 residues.

In its sample, this clonotype was seen a few times. The V call is TRBV2, the J call TRBJ2-1, with TRBD2 matching over 9 bases. CDR3 length: 15 amino acids. With 4 bases clipped from V and 9 bases from J, the junction kept 10 bases outside the gene matches. Germline V gene data show CDR1 as SNHLY and CDR2 as FYNNEI. CDR3 in amino acids: CASSGGTSIFTEQFF. For the CDR3, the DNA is TGTGCCAGCAGTGGAGGGACTAGCATTTTCACTGAGCAGTTCTTC.

This clonotype appeared a few times. The J gene is TRBJ2-2, the V gene TRBV27, with 10 bases matching TRBD2. Unmatched junction bases numbered 7, after V lost 2 bases and J lost 7 bases. This CDR3 region has 16 residues. CDR1 is MNHEY, CDR2 SMNVEV, per germline (reference sequence). The CDR3 DNA reads TGTGCCAGCAGTTTACTTTCGGCTAGCGGGGGCGGGGAGCTGTTTTTT. Translating gives CASSLLSASGGGELFF.

The rearrangement uses TRBV4-1 and TRBJ2-7; 8 nucleotides align to TRBD2. Trimming at V came to 1 base and at J to 3 bases, leaving 8 bases not matched to a gene. Germline V gives CDR1 MGHRA, CDR2 YSYEKL. This CDR3 spans 16 amino acids. The CDR3 sequence: CASSQASSGLYYEQYF. The CDR3 region has the DNA TGCGCCAGCAGCCAAGCGTCTAGCGGGCTATACTACGAGCAGTACTTC.

There are a few counts of this clonotype. The chain uses TRBV27 and TRBJ2-7; no clear D gene. This CDR3 comprises 15 residues. Germline-derived CDR1 and CDR2 are MNHEY and SMNVEV (reference sequence). Trimming removed 6 bases at V and 1 base at J, with 16 bases between. The CDR3 here is CASSSIRGLSYEQYF. As DNA, the CDR3 is TGTGCCAGCAGCTCCATCCGTGGTTTATCCTACGAGCAGTACTTC.

Ten or more counts support this clonotype. V is TRBV5-1 and J is TRBJ1-1, with 7 bases fitting TRBD1. V shed 5 bases, J shed 3 bases, and the junction held 7 bases outside the gene matches. The CDR3 is 14 residues long. CDR1 is SGHRS and CDR2 is YFSETQ in the germline V gene. CDR3 coding DNA: TGCGCCAGCAGTCCGGCGACAGGGCACACTGAAGCTTTCTTT. This codes for CASSPATGHTEAFF.

In this sample, this clonotype turned up a few times. The V call is TRBV12-3 or TRBV12-4, the J call TRBJ1-5; the D is unclear. The CDR3 length is 13 residues. Trimming removed 10 bases at V and 2 bases at J, with 12 bases between. The CDR3 loop reads CATTRGGNQPQHF. The CDR3 nucleotides read TGTGCCACCACCAGAGGTGGCAATCAGCCCCAGCATTTT.

V and J are TRBV28 and TRBJ1-6, with D perhaps matching TRBD1 (5 bases). V lost 4 bases to trimming and J lost 5 bases, with 15 bases between them. Germline-derived CDR1 and CDR2 are MDHEN and SYDVKM. The CDR3 spans 16 residues. The CDR3 coding sequence is TGTGCCAGCAGTTCCCCTCGGCAGGGCAATAATTCACCCCTCCACTTT. Translated: CASSSPRQGNNSPLHF.

This clonotype was detected a few times. The chain employs TRBV13 and TRBJ2-3, with TRBD2 identical over 9 bases. This CDR3 comprises 17 residues. With V trimmed by 5 bases and J by 2 bases, 11 bases remained unmatched. The germline V gene encodes CDR1 PRHDT and CDR2 FYEKMQ (reference sequence). The CDR3 reads CASSPLRLAVATDTQYF. The CDR3 bases are TGTGCCAGCAGCCCATTGCGACTAGCGGTGGCCACAGATACGCAGTATTTT. The whole variable domain, filled in from reference TRBV13 and TRBJ2-3, reads AAGVIQSPRHLIKEKRETATLKCYPIPRHDTVYWYQQGPGQDPQFLISFYEKMQSDKGSIPDRFSAQQFSDYHSELNMSSLELGDSALYFCASSPLRLAVATDTQYFGPGTRLTVL.

This clonotype has only a few counts. V usage is TRBV20-1 and J usage is TRBJ1-1; D is possibly TRBD1 (5 bases). This CDR3 region has 11 residues. CDR1 and CDR2 from the germline V gene are DFQATT and SNEGSKA (reference sequence). V lost 6 bases and J lost 4, with 9 bases in between. In DNA form, the CDR3 reads TGCAGTGCGGGGGGGGGCACTGAAGCTTTCTTT. Translated, it gives CSAGGGTEAFF.

The V call is TRBV20-1, the J call TRBJ2-3; D call uncertain. Trimming took 1 base from V and 0 from J, leaving 14 bases between them. This CDR3 has 16 residues. Germline V lookup: CDR1 DFQATT, CDR2 SNEGSKA (reference sequence). CDR3 residues: CSARVRGRPSTDTQYF. For the CDR3, the DNA is TGCAGTGCTAGAGTCAGAGGCCGTCCTAGCACAGATACGCAGTATTTT.

At least ten counts were recorded for this clonotype. This rearrangement joins TRBV6-5 to TRBJ2-1; D uncertain. This CDR3 contains 15 residues. CDR1 is MNHEY and CDR2 is SVGAGI in the germline V gene. Trimming removed 2 bases from V and 3 bases from J, with 11 bases in between. CDR3 nucleotides: TGTGCCAGCAGTTACAACCGGTACAGCTACAATGAGCAGTTCTTC. As protein: CASSYNRYSYNEQFF.

This chain links TRBV12-3 or TRBV12-4 with TRBJ2-2; the match to TRBD1 covers 10 bases. This CDR3 spans 15 amino acids. V lost 6 bases and J lost 6; bases outside the gene matches: 7. The CDR3 loop reads CASRRQGARAGELFF. CDR3 sequence (DNA): TGTGCCAGCAGGAGACAGGGGGCGAGGGCCGGGGAGCTGTTTTTT.

This clonotype was found many times. The gene calls are TRBV20-1 and TRBJ1-1, with 8 positions matching TRBD1. The V gene end was trimmed by 4 bases and the J gene end by 1 base; junction bases not matched to a gene: 8. The CDR3 is 15 amino acids. Germline CDR1 reads DFQATT; CDR2 reads SNEGSKA (reference sequence). CDR3 sequence reads: CSATPGTGSNTEAFF. In nucleotides, the CDR3 is TGCAGTGCTACCCCCGGGACAGGATCGAACACTGAAGCTTTCTTT.

J is TRBJ2-3 and V is TRBV7-8; TRBD2 aligns across 10 bases. From germline, CDR1 is SGHVS and CDR2 FQNEAQ. Losses at the gene ends were 5 bases for V and 5 bases for J; bases not matched to a gene: 7. The CDR3 totals 15 residues. In nucleotides, the CDR3 is TGTGCCAGCAGCACCTTAGCGGGGGGCGGAGATACGCAGTATTTT. As protein: CASSTLAGGGDTQYF.

The chain carries TRBV6-5 and TRBJ2-1; D might be TRBD1 (5 bases). CDR3 length equals 13 residues. From germline, CDR1 is MNHEY and CDR2 SVGAGI. Deletions cut 1 base from V and 8 bases from J, with 9 bases between. The CDR3 DNA follows: TGTGCCAGCAGTTACTTCAGGGCGGATGAGCAGTTCTTC. Its protein is CASSYFRADEQFF.

The table lists this clonotype with a few counts. This chain connects TRBV5-1 to TRBJ1-6; no reliable D call. Trimming removed 0 bases from V and 1 base from J, with 11 bases in between. In germline, CDR1 is SGHRS, CDR2 YFSETQ. The CDR3 covers 17 residues. The CDR3 sequence: CASSLEPLQSYNSPLHF. CDR3 coding DNA: TGCGCCAGCAGCTTGGAGCCACTCCAATCCTATAATTCACCCCTCCACTTT.

Only a few counts were recorded for this clonotype. The J gene is TRBJ2-7, the V gene TRBV4-2, with 8 bases fitting TRBD2. Unmatched junction bases numbered 10, after V lost 0 bases and J lost 0 bases. The CDR3 covers 18 residues. Germline V gene sequence: CDR1 LGHNA, CDR2 YNFKEQ. The CDR3 region has the DNA TGTGCCAGCAGCCAAGATACCCTTGGGGCGGGAGGCTCCTACGAGCAGTACTTC. It yields the protein CASSQDTLGAGGSYEQYF.

This clonotype showed up many times. This chain uses TRBV12-3 or TRBV12-4 with TRBJ1-2; 7 bases fit TRBD1. This CDR3 has 14 amino acids. The V and J ends lost 6 bases and 3 bases, in that order; junction bases with no gene match: 7. Here the CDR3 DNA reads TGTGCCAGCAGAGACAGGGACTCTGACTATGGCTACACCTTC. The encoded protein is CASRDRDSDYGYTF.

This clonotype was found many times. The chain recombines TRBV10-3 with TRBJ1-1, with D possibly TRBD1 on 6 matching bases. Trimming took 6 bases from V and 8 from J, leaving 10 bases between them. The CDR3 runs to 11 residues. Germline V CDR1 and CDR2: ENHRY, SYGVKD. This chain's CDR3 is CAISGTSEAFF. CDR3 DNA sequence: TGTGCCATCAGCGGGACATCCGAAGCTTTCTTT.

This clonotype appeared many times. The chain carries TRBV20-1 and TRBJ2-1; D ambiguous. Germline V CDR1 and CDR2: DFQATT, SNEGSKA (reference sequence). The CDR3 is made up of 11 amino acids. Trimming shortened V by 5 bases and J by 4 bases, and 6 bases separated the two germline ends. CDR3 amino acids: CSAGKYNEQFF. CDR3 sequence (DNA): TGCAGTGCTGGGAAATACAATGAGCAGTTCTTC.

This rearrangement joins TRBV5-1 to TRBJ2-1; TRBD2 aligns across 10 bases. This CDR3 comprises 16 residues. Germline values: CDR1 SGHRS, CDR2 YFSETQ. V lost 0 bases to trimming and J lost 7 bases; unmatched junction nucleotides: 7. The CDR3 spells CASSLVASGSMNEQFF. CDR3 coding DNA: TGCGCCAGCAGCTTGGTAGCTAGCGGGAGTATGAATGAGCAGTTCTTC.

This clonotype was observed many times. The V gene is TRBV29-1, the J gene TRBJ2-7; D is undetermined. V was cut by 7 bases and J by 3 bases, with 10 bases left in between. CDR1 and CDR2 (germline): SQVTM, ANQGSEA. The CDR3 extends over 11 amino acids. The CDR3 nucleotides are TGCAGCGCCAGCTGGGACTACGAGCAGTACTTC. It encodes CSASWDYEQYF.

This chain links TRBV6-5 with TRBJ2-7, with D tentatively TRBD1 (6 bases). The CDR3 runs 17 residues. The V end lost 4 bases, the J end lost 3 bases, and 22 bases lay between the germline ends. Germline CDR1 is MNHEY and CDR2 is SVGAGI. The CDR3, as DNA: TGTGCCAGCAGTTCCATCCCCCACCGGGGCAGGGGCTACGAGCAGTACTTC. It translates to CASSSIPHRGRGYEQYF.

This clonotype was recorded a few times. V gene TRBV20-1 combines with J gene TRBJ2-1; 12 bases match TRBD2. J was trimmed by 9 bases and V by 6 bases; bases with no gene match: 18. Germline CDR1 is DFQATT and CDR2 is SNEGSKA (reference sequence). The CDR3 runs 17 residues. CDR3 sequence reads: CSATNRLAGEGIGEQFF. In DNA form, the CDR3 reads TGCAGTGCGACTAACCGACTAGCGGGAGAAGGAATCGGTGAGCAGTTCTTC.